The next 8 T cell receptor beta chains were all read from a single sample in a study of tumor-infiltrating lymphocytes in primary liver carcinoma. Production of TCR beta cDNA used around 0.45 ug total RNA together with a constant-region primer. ARM-PCR was slightly modified, and three nested multiplex PCR rounds with it gave rise to the TCR beta libraries. With TRBV1-TRBV30 forward primers and a C-beta reverse primer, the first two PCR rounds were run for around 11 cycles each. One entry per CDR3 protein results from TCRdb running MiXCR on the multiplex PCR reads. The table includes around 27,000 distinct CDR3 sequences, 75% to 80% detected once. Co-extraction of RNA and DNA was performed on about 20-33 mg of unsorted bulk tissue. Sequenced: liver tumor tissue from sampling region 3. The subset here: tumor region T3, left-lateral pole. The receptors stem from a man in his forties with primary liver carcinoma and hepatitis B virus infection.

As to this clonotype: One junction end disagrees with the germline gene, perhaps due to a read error. The chain recombines TRBV6-6 with TRBJ2-1; D is undetermined. CDR3 length equals 13 residues. Germline CDR1 and CDR2: MNHNY and SVGAGI (reference sequence). CDR3 DNA: TGTGCCAGCAGTTACTCCAGAGACAATGAACAGTTCTTC. Encoded protein: CASSYSRDNEQFF.

Points on this clonotype: One end of the junction varies from germline; a read error may be responsible. The genes are TRBV5-4 and TRBJ2-6; TRBD2 aligns across 8 bases. CDR3 size: 15 residues. Germline CDR1 is SGHNT and CDR2 is YYREEE (reference sequence). Here the CDR3 reads CASSLGLAGADVLTF. CDR3 sequence (DNA): TGTGCCAGCAGCCTCGGACTAGCTGGGGCCGACGTCCTGACTTTC.

This clonotype came up once. The chain combines TRBV6-5 with TRBJ2-7; TRBD1 aligns across 9 bases. Germline CDR1 reads MNHEY; CDR2 reads SVGAGI. This CDR3 spans 14 amino acids. CDR3 protein: CVNPSGTGCNEQYF. CDR3 bases: TGTGTCAACCCCTCCGGGACAGGGTGTAACGAGCAGTACTTC.

About this clonotype: The final CDR3 position lacks the conserved phenylalanine or tryptophan, pointing to a likely read error. This sequence joins TRBV7-9 and TRBJ2-3, with D maybe TRBD1 (6 bases). Trimming stripped 5 bases from V and 2 bases from J, with 14 bases between. From germline, CDR1 is SEHNR and CDR2 FQNEAQ (reference sequence). The CDR3 is 15 amino acids. The CDR3 here is CASSLRQEATDTQYL. In DNA, the CDR3 is TGTGCCAGCAGCCTAAGACAGGAGGCCACAGATACGCAGTATCTT.

This chain uses TRBV5-1 with TRBJ2-3, with D tentatively TRBD1 (5 bases). Germline-derived CDR1 and CDR2 are SGHRS and YFSETQ. This CDR3 comprises 13 residues. This CDR3 reads CVRRCAGPDTQYF. CDR3 nucleotide sequence: TGCGTCAGAAGATGCGCAGGGCCAGATACGCAGTATTTT.

To note about this clonotype: An end of the junction differs from the germline gene, which may be a read error. This sequence joins TRBV11-2 and TRBJ2-7; D gene uncertain. This CDR3 region has 15 residues. CDR1 SGHAT and CDR2 FQNNGV come from the germline V gene. CDR3 DNA sequence: TGTGCCGGCAGCCGACCTAATGCACAAGGCGGTGAGCAATACTTC. This codes for CAGSRPNAQGGEQYF.

J is TRBJ1-1 and V is TRBV10-2; TRBD1 is a possible D gene (6 bases). The germline gives CDR1 WSHSY, CDR2 SAAADI. The CDR3 sequence is 14 residues long. The CDR3 DNA is TGCATCAGTAAATCAGGGACAAGGAACACTGAAGCTTTCTTT. Protein sequence: CISKSGTRNTEAFF.

The sample holds one count of this clonotype. Likely a read error: the CDR3 ends without its conserved phenylalanine or tryptophan. J is TRBJ2-5 and V is TRBV11-2; 8 positions agree with TRBD2. Germline CDR1 reads SGHAT; CDR2 reads FQNNGV. CDR3 length equals 16 residues. CDR3 residues: CANSQTPGGGRGTQYL. For the CDR3, the DNA is TGTGCCAACAGCCAAACTCCTGGCGGGGGGAGAGGGACCCAGTACCTC.